This T cell receptor beta chain originates from a study of cytomegalovirus exposure and HLA in healthy donors. CDR1 is SNHLY, CDR2 FYNNEI, per germline. This CDR3 region has 14 residues. Trimming stripped 0 bases from V and 7 bases from J, with 12 bases between. A multiplex PCR was run with 60 Vbeta primers and 13 Jbeta primers. TCRdb's table, derived via immunoSEQ multiplex PCR, lists solely in-frame clones and lacks some. Of roughly 100,000 clones listed, roughly 79% are singletons. The specimen was PBMCs. This chain uses TRBV2 with TRBJ1-2; D remains unclear. This receptor was obtained from a man in his forties or fifties in good health and CMV-seronegative. The DNA for the CDR3 is TGTGCCAGCAGTGAAGCTGGCCCGCTAGGTGGCTACACCTTC. Translated, it gives CASSEAGPLGGYTF. Filled out from reference TRBV2 and TRBJ1-2, the complete variable domain reads EPEVTQTPSHQVTQMGQEVILRCVPISNHLYFYWYRQILGQKVEFLVSFYNNEISEKSEIFDDQFSVERPDGSNFTLKIRSTKLEDSAMYFCASSEAGPLGGYTFGSGTRLTVV.